This TCR beta chain was retrieved from a study of blood T cell repertoires in COVID-19. The junction had 10 bases not matched to a gene; V was cut back by 7 bases and J by 6 bases. The CDR3 is 14 amino acids. Germline values: CDR1 SQVTM, CDR2 ANQGSEA. Sequenced by immunoSEQ multiplex PCR; TCRdb stores in-frame clones only, minus some. The sample has 130,000 to 150,000 clones; 80% are singletons. The chain uses TRBV29-1 and TRBJ2-3; 10 positions match TRBD1. The sample comprised peripheral blood. The receptor was isolated from a man between 70 and 80 years old who had recovered from COVID-19. The CDR3 DNA follows: TGCAGCGCCCGACCGACAGGGGGCGCGGATACGCAGTATTTT. It specifies CSARPTGGADTQYF.